A single sample is the source of the 27 T cell receptor beta chains below, sequenced in a study of lymphopenia after photon versus proton radiotherapy. TCRdb's copy holds only in-frame clones and misses some; the assay was immunoSEQ multiplex PCR. The table records under 70,000 clones, less than 95% of them present only once. The sequences come from peripheral blood, collected from a patient treated with photon-based radiotherapy. These receptors were obtained from a woman aged 40 to 50 with cholangiocarcinoma.

The V call is TRBV4-1, the J call TRBJ2-3; D is unresolved. CDR1 is MGHRA, CDR2 YSYEKL, per germline. The CDR3 consists of 15 residues. V lost 5 bases and J 0 bases, leaving 12 bases between the germline ends. The CDR3 DNA reads as TGCGCCAGCAGCGGGGATGAAGCGAGCACAGATACGCAGTATTTT. It codes for CASSGDEASTDTQYF.

A single count supports this clone. The V call is TRBV13, the J call TRBJ2-3; 9 nucleotides align to TRBD2. Germline values: CDR1 PRHDT, CDR2 FYEKMQ (reference sequence). The ends lost 1 base at V and 5 bases at J; junction bases unmatched: 7. The CDR3 has 16 residues. CDR3 nucleotides: TGTGCCAGCAGCTTAGTACGGGCGGGGGGGCAAGATACGCAGTATTTT. Residues: CASSLVRAGGQDTQYF.

The chain recombines TRBV6-1 with TRBJ2-2; TRBD1 matches 7 bases. CDR1 MNHNS and CDR2 SASEGT come from the germline V gene. The CDR3 sequence is 17 residues long. V shed 0 bases, J shed 6 bases, and the junction held 10 bases outside the gene matches. CDR3 bases: TGTGCCAGCAGTGAAGCCCCGGGACAGCTCGGTGCCGGGGAGCTGTTTTTT. Protein product: CASSEAPGQLGAGELFF.

J is TRBJ1-6 and V is TRBV5-1, with 8 bases fitting TRBD1. The V and J ends lost 0 bases and 0 bases, in that order; junction bases with no gene match: 8. Germline-derived CDR1 and CDR2 are SGHRS and YFSETQ. This CDR3 region has 19 residues. CDR3 sequence (DNA): TGCGCCAGCAGCTTGGCCCCGGGACAGGAGAGCTCCTATAATTCACCCCTCCACTTT. Its protein is CASSLAPGQESSYNSPLHF.

DNA of the CDR3: TGTGCCAGCAGCTTAACGTATCGGAACACCATATATTTT. It codes for CASSLTYRNTIYF. The chain couples TRBV7-3 to TRBJ1-3; D uncertain. Germline V gene data show CDR1 as SGHTA and CDR2 as FQGTGA. CDR3 length: 13 amino acids. Trimming cost V 0 bases and J 7 bases, with 7 bases left between them.

This clone has only a few counts. The chain recombines TRBV13 with TRBJ1-2, with unresolved D. From germline, CDR1 is PRHDT and CDR2 FYEKMQ (reference sequence). The CDR3 has 12 residues. The ends were cut back, 5 bases at V and 8 bases at J, with 12 bases in the middle. CDR3 nucleotides: TGTGCCAGCAGCACGGGTGGGAGCGGCTACACCTTC. Amino acid sequence: CASSTGGSGYTF.

The rearrangement joins TRBV18 to TRBJ1-1, with 9 bases fitting TRBD1. Germline-derived CDR1 and CDR2 are KGHSH and LQKENI. J gave up 5 bases and V 0 bases, and 7 bases lay outside the gene matches. The CDR3 covers 16 residues. The CDR3, as DNA: TGTGCCAGCTCACCACCTCCGGGACAGGGCATTACTGAAGCTTTCTTT. Its protein is CASSPPPGQGITEAFF.

The chain employs TRBV11-3 and TRBJ1-1, with D possibly being TRBD1 (5 bases). V lost 5 bases and J 5 bases, leaving 12 bases between the germline ends. Per the germline V gene, CDR1 is SGHNT and CDR2 is YENEEA. This CDR3 comprises 13 residues. The CDR3 bases are TGTGCCAGCAGCATTATCGGGGGAACTGAAGCTTTCTTT. Translation: CASSIIGGTEAFF.

The gene calls are TRBV5-4 and TRBJ2-1, with 7 bases that match TRBD1. Germline V gives CDR1 SGHNT, CDR2 YYREEE (reference sequence). J lost 12 bases, V lost 3 bases, and 6 bases had no gene match. The CDR3 consists of 12 residues. CDR3 sequence reads: CASSSYRGAQFF. The CDR3 DNA is TGTGCCAGCAGCTCTTACAGGGGAGCGCAGTTCTTC.

This chain links TRBV5-1 with TRBJ2-7, with 10 bases lining up with TRBD1. The V gene's germline CDR1 is SGHRS and CDR2 YFSETQ. With 3 bases clipped from V and 2 bases from J, the junction kept 5 bases outside the gene matches. This CDR3 is 15 amino acids long. The CDR3 spells CASSSTGTGAYEQYF. As DNA, the CDR3 is TGCGCCAGCAGCTCGACCGGGACAGGGGCCTACGAGCAGTACTTC. The variable domain in full, with the rest retrieved from reference TRBV5-1 and TRBJ2-7, is KAGVTQTPRYLIKTRGQQVTLSCSPISGHRSVSWYQQTPGQGLQFLFEYFSETQRNKGNFPGRFSGRQFSNSRSEMNVSTLELGDSALYLCASSSTGTGAYEQYFGPGTRLTVT.

The V call is TRBV6-5, the J call TRBJ2-2, with 7 bases matching TRBD1. CDR1 and CDR2 (germline): MNHEY, SVGAGI. There are 13 residues in the CDR3. The V segment lost 8 bases and the J segment 1 base; nucleotides outside the gene matches: 1. CDR3 residues: CASGTVNTGELFF. The CDR3 region has the DNA TGTGCCAGCGGGACAGTGAACACCGGGGAGCTGTTTTTT.

The chain combines TRBV9 with TRBJ2-6; no definite D call. Germline CDR1 and CDR2: SGDLS and YYNGEE. V lost 4 bases to trimming and J lost 4 bases, with 15 bases between them. This CDR3 contains 16 residues. CDR3 bases: TGTGCCAGCAGCCCCCTCTCGACTTCAGGGGCCAACGTCCTGACTTTC. Encoded protein: CASSPLSTSGANVLTF.

The chain couples TRBV28 to TRBJ1-1; 11 bases agree with TRBD1. CDR1 and CDR2 from the germline V gene are MDHEN and SYDVKM. Trimming at V came to 3 bases and at J to 5 bases, leaving 5 bases not matched to a gene. CDR3 size: 15 residues. CDR3 loop: CASSLGQGVRTEAFF. Written as DNA, the CDR3 is TGTGCCAGCAGTTTGGGACAGGGGGTACGGACTGAAGCTTTCTTT.

This rearrangement joins TRBV14 to TRBJ1-1; 7 nucleotides match TRBD1. CDR1 and CDR2 from the germline V gene are SGHDN and FVKESK. The CDR3 is 12 amino acids. V was clipped by 6 bases and J by 10 bases; unmatched bases: 8. Here the CDR3 reads CASRGTEDAAFF. The CDR3 region has the DNA TGTGCCAGCAGGGGGACAGAAGATGCAGCTTTCTTT. Drawing the rest from reference TRBV14 and TRBJ1-1, the complete variable domain is EAGVTQFPSHSVIEKGQTVTLRCDPISGHDNLYWYRRVMGKEIKFLLHFVKESKQDESGMPNNRFLAERTGGTYSTLKVQPAELEDSGVYFCASRGTEDAAFFGQGTRLTVV.

This chain connects TRBV5-1 to TRBJ2-2, with 12 bases aligning to TRBD1. CDR3 length: 16 residues. J gave up 5 bases and V 4 bases, and 6 bases lay outside the gene matches. Germline CDR1 SGHRS, CDR2 YFSETQ. CDR3 amino acids: CASSAGTGGHTGELFF. CDR3 coding DNA: TGCGCCAGCAGCGCCGGGACAGGGGGCCATACCGGGGAGCTGTTTTTT.

The gene calls are TRBV28 and TRBJ1-4; D ambiguous. CDR1 and CDR2 from the germline V gene are MDHEN and SYDVKM. V was trimmed by 9 bases and J by 7 bases, leaving 15 bases between them. This CDR3 has 13 residues. CDR3 in DNA: TGTGCCAGTTCCCGGGCGGGGTTTGAAAAACTGTTTTTT. Protein sequence: CASSRAGFEKLFF.

This sequence joins TRBV9 and TRBJ2-1; D is ambiguous. Germline-derived CDR1 and CDR2 are SGDLS and YYNGEE. Trimming shortened V by 0 bases and J by 6 bases, and 10 bases separated the two germline ends. The CDR3 runs 14 residues. The CDR3 DNA is TGTGCCAGCAGCGTAGTCCTTAAAGCCAATGAGCAGTTCTTC. The encoded protein is CASSVVLKANEQFF.

The rearrangement links TRBV5-1 to TRBJ2-5, with D possibly TRBD2 on 5 matching bases. Germline V gives CDR1 SGHRS, CDR2 YFSETQ. This CDR3 is built from 15 residues. V dropped 0 bases and J dropped 1 base, with 10 bases sitting between them. CDR3 in amino acids: CASSLVASGQETQYF. The CDR3 DNA reads TGCGCCAGCAGCTTGGTCGCCAGCGGCCAAGAGACCCAGTACTTC. Complete variable domain (other parts from reference TRBV5-1 and TRBJ2-5): KAGVTQTPRYLIKTRGQQVTLSCSPISGHRSVSWYQQTPGQGLQFLFEYFSETQRNKGNFPGRFSGRQFSNSRSEMNVSTLELGDSALYLCASSLVASGQETQYFGPGTRLLVL.

The J gene is TRBJ2-2, the V gene TRBV9, with a possible D match to TRBD1 (7 bases). The germline CDR1 and CDR2 sequences are SGDLS and YYNGEE. V was cut by 4 bases and J by 6 bases, with 10 bases left in between. The length of the CDR3 is 13 residues. CDR3 sequence (DNA): TGTGCCAGCAGCCCCAGGGGGGCCGGGGAGCTGTTTTTT. Translation: CASSPRGAGELFF.

This chain uses TRBV6-5 with TRBJ2-7; unclear D gene. The CDR3 is made up of 14 amino acids. V lost 6 bases to trimming and J lost 0 bases, with 12 bases between them. The germline V gene encodes CDR1 MNHEY and CDR2 SVGAGI. The CDR3 reads CASSLIGDSYEQYF. The CDR3 DNA is TGTGCCAGCAGCCTTATTGGAGACTCCTACGAGCAGTACTTC.

This chain's CDR3 is CAISDMAGGPYNEQFF. The CDR3 nucleotides are TGTGCCATCAGTGATATGGCGGGAGGGCCTTACAATGAGCAGTTCTTC. The chain employs TRBV10-3 and TRBJ2-1; 9 bases are a match to TRBD2. V trimming: 3 bases; J trimming: 4 bases; junction bases outside the gene matches: 7. Germline V CDR1 and CDR2: ENHRY, SYGVKD. This CDR3 has 16 amino acids.

The chain has TRBV5-1 and TRBJ2-1; 11 positions agree with TRBD2. V was pared by 4 bases and J by 10 bases, with 7 bases of the junction left unmatched. This CDR3 has 14 residues. The germline V gene encodes CDR1 SGHRS and CDR2 YFSETQ. The CDR3 DNA sequence: TGCGCCAGCAGCGGGGGACTAGCGGTTGGGGAGCAGTTCTTC. This encodes CASSGGLAVGEQFF.

The chain couples TRBV19 to TRBJ1-5, with a possible D match to TRBD1 (5 bases). The germline V and J ends were trimmed by 6 bases and 4 bases, with 13 bases remaining between them. From germline, CDR1 is LNHDA and CDR2 SQIVND (reference sequence). The CDR3 loop spans 14 amino acids. The CDR3 region has the DNA TGTGCCAGTAGAAACGGGGGTTCAAATCAGCCCCAGCATTTT. Its translation is CASRNGGSNQPQHF.

In this sample, this clone turned up a few times. This sequence joins TRBV28 and TRBJ1-3, with D hard to call. V lost 2 bases to trimming and J lost 5 bases, with 25 bases between them. The CDR3 has 19 residues. Per germline, CDR1 MDHEN and CDR2 SYDVKM. The CDR3 reads CASSLTSTSGAATRNTIYF. As DNA, the CDR3 is TGTGCCAGCAGTTTAACGTCTACAAGCGGCGCCGCCACCCGAAACACCATATATTTT.

The chain employs TRBV18 and TRBJ2-3, with 9 bases fitting TRBD2. Germline CDR1 KGHSH, CDR2 LQKENI. V lost 3 bases, J lost 9 bases, and 13 bases stayed unmatched. The CDR3 contains 16 residues. CDR3 residues: CASSPLSGSPTATQYF. The CDR3 DNA is TGTGCCAGCTCACCCCTTAGCGGGAGCCCCACGGCCACGCAGTATTTT.

The J gene is TRBJ2-7, the V gene TRBV5-1, with D tentatively TRBD1 or TRBD2 (5 bases each). The CDR3 totals 13 residues. Germline CDR1 is SGHRS and CDR2 is YFSETQ. Trimming shortened V by 4 bases and J by 2 bases, and 10 bases separated the two germline ends. The DNA for the CDR3 is TGCGCCAGCAGCCGGGACGGTACCTACGAGCAGTACTTC. Its protein is CASSRDGTYEQYF.

The V call is TRBV29-1, the J call TRBJ1-2; maybe TRBD1 (6 bases). The germline CDR1 and CDR2 sequences are SQVTM and ANQGSEA. This CDR3 spans 15 amino acids. V gave up 3 bases and J gave up 2 bases, with 16 bases separating them. The DNA for the CDR3 is TGCAGCGTTGAGTCTCCTACCGGGACAAACTATGGCTACACCTTC. Encoded protein: CSVESPTGTNYGYTF.